The 32 T cell receptor beta chains presented below share a single source sample, sequenced in a study of PD-1 blockade in classical Hodgkin lymphoma (dated by TCRdb to about 2020). Sample time point, as interpreted from the label and publication: newly diagnosed, previously untreated cHL patient sample. Magnetic negative selection with a Miltenyi CD4+ T cell isolation kit was used to purify CD4+ T cells from thawed PBMCs. The library came from the immunoSEQ multiplex PCR assay. Sourced from immuneACCESS, this table was stored by TCRdb with only in-frame sequences that have V and J called. A share of the clones is absent; for the studies checked, an unresolved V gene accounts for under half, and the remainder has no known explanation. For this sample the table gives 20,000 to 30,000 clones, of which around 90% were detected only once. The ten biggest clones cover 0.5% to 0.6% of the sample. The sample taken for sequencing was CD4+ T cells from blood. These receptors originate from a human donor with classical Hodgkin lymphoma.

The chain employs TRBV19 and TRBJ2-6; 7 positions match TRBD1. The CDR3 sequence is 17 residues long. CDR1 LNHDA and CDR2 SQIVND come from the germline V gene (reference sequence). Trimming cost V 2 bases and J 2 bases; bases outside gene matches: 6. CDR3 bases: TGTGCCAGTAGTATAACCACGACAGGGACTGGGGCCAACGTCCTGACTTTC. Translating gives CASSITTTGTGANVLTF.

The genes are TRBV10-2 and TRBJ2-1; D may be TRBD2 (7 bases). Germline V gene sequence: CDR1 WSHSY, CDR2 SAAADI. Trimming removed 4 bases at V and 11 bases at J, with 9 bases between. The CDR3 is 11 residues long. This CDR3 is CASSGGGQQFF. CDR3 DNA: TGCGCCAGCAGTGGGGGGGGCCAGCAGTTCTTC.

This chain joins TRBV5-1 and TRBJ2-5; either TRBD1 or TRBD2 may fit D (6 bases each). There are 14 residues in the CDR3. V lost 1 base to trimming and J lost 7 bases, with 14 bases between them. Germline assignment: CDR1 SGHRS and CDR2 YFSETQ. CDR3 sequence reads: CASSLRGQEVTQYF. DNA for the CDR3: TGCGCCAGCAGCTTGCGGGGGCAGGAGGTGACCCAGTACTTC.

The genes are TRBV18 and TRBJ1-4; D is perhaps TRBD1 (6 bases). The length of the CDR3 is 15 residues. V dropped 3 bases and J dropped 0 bases, with 8 bases sitting between them. CDR1 is KGHSH, CDR2 LQKENI, per germline. Here the CDR3 DNA reads TGTGCCAGCTCACCGAGGGGGGCAACTAATGAAAAACTGTTTTTT. It codes for CASSPRGATNEKLFF.

V is TRBV29-1 and J is TRBJ2-3; maybe TRBD1 (5 bases). There are 15 residues in the CDR3. Trimming cost V 4 bases and J 1 base, with 15 bases left between them. Germline values: CDR1 SQVTM, CDR2 ANQGSEA. The CDR3 DNA is TGCAGCGTTGTCCGTCAGGGCCTTGGCACAGATACGCAGTATTTT. This codes for CSVVRQGLGTDTQYF.

The rearrangement links TRBV11-2 to TRBJ2-7; TRBD1 aligns across 7 bases. The trim removed 2 bases at V and 3 bases at J, leaving 13 bases unmatched. Per the germline V gene, CDR1 is SGHAT and CDR2 is FQNNGV. The CDR3 extends over 17 amino acids. CDR3 protein: CASSLPNRGYWVYEQYF. CDR3 DNA: TGTGCCAGCAGCTTACCGAACAGGGGCTACTGGGTCTACGAGCAGTACTTC.

This clone is a singleton in its sample. The chain is built from TRBV5-8 and TRBJ1-1; D is ambiguous. The CDR3 length is 11 residues. Trimming cost V 7 bases and J 7 bases, with 11 bases left between them. Germline V gene data show CDR1 as SGHTS and CDR2 as YDEGEE. CDR3: CASESLREAFF. In DNA, the CDR3 is TGTGCCAGCGAATCCTTACGTGAAGCTTTCTTT.

The V call is TRBV10-1, the J call TRBJ2-5; 8 nucleotides line up with TRBD2. CDR1 is WNHNN and CDR2 is SYGVQD in the germline V gene (reference sequence). The CDR3 contains 15 residues. The ends lost 11 bases at V and 1 base at J; junction bases unmatched: 12. The CDR3 spells CASQAIAGPQETQYF. CDR3 coding DNA: TGCGCCTCCCAGGCCATAGCGGGGCCCCAAGAGACCCAGTACTTC.

V usage is TRBV19 and J usage is TRBJ2-5, with a weak D call TRBD1 (5 bases). There are 15 residues in the CDR3. V lost 7 bases and J lost 1, with 16 bases in between. CDR1 is LNHDA, CDR2 SQIVND, per germline (reference sequence). In nucleotides, the CDR3 is TGTGCCAGTAACGTGCGGACATCCTTCCAAGAGACCCAGTACTTC. Translation: CASNVRTSFQETQYF.

Only a few counts were recorded for this clone. The chain recombines TRBV19 with TRBJ1-5; TRBD1 matches at 10 bases. CDR3 length: 14 residues. V lost 3 bases and J lost 6; bases outside the gene matches: 2. CDR1 is LNHDA, CDR2 SQIVND, per germline (reference sequence). CDR3 amino acids: CASSMTGGGQPQHF. In DNA form, the CDR3 reads TGTGCCAGTAGTATGACAGGGGGCGGTCAGCCCCAGCATTTT.

In this sample, this clone turned up once. This chain links TRBV4-1 with TRBJ2-3; D gene ambiguous. The V end was cut by 4 bases, the J end by 4 bases, with 15 bases between. The CDR3 is 15 amino acids. CDR1 is MGHRA, CDR2 YSYEKL, per germline. The CDR3 is CASSLSGRVADTQYF. CDR3 in DNA: TGCGCCAGCAGCCTTTCTGGTCGGGTGGCAGATACGCAGTATTTT.

The chain combines TRBV5-6 with TRBJ1-1, with 8 bases identical to TRBD1. Germline CDR1 SGHDT, CDR2 YYEEEE. The V segment lost 1 base and the J segment 5 bases; nucleotides outside the gene matches: 10. CDR3 length: 16 amino acids. The CDR3 loop reads CASSLPGAGGYTEAFF. Here the CDR3 DNA reads TGTGCCAGCAGCTTGCCCGGTGCAGGGGGCTATACTGAAGCTTTCTTT.

The chain uses TRBV7-9 and TRBJ2-6, with 12 positions matching TRBD2. This CDR3 has 18 residues. Germline trimming cut 5 bases from V and 2 bases from J; bases unmatched to any gene: 7. The germline V gene encodes CDR1 SEHNR and CDR2 FQNEAQ (reference sequence). The CDR3 reads CASSTTSGGAAGANVLTF. The CDR3 nucleotides are TGTGCCAGCAGCACGACTAGCGGGGGAGCTGCTGGGGCCAACGTCCTGACTTTC.

This CDR3 is CASSLGQGVEQPQHF. The CDR3 DNA follows: TGTGCCAGCAGCCTGGGACAGGGGGTAGAACAGCCCCAGCATTTT. V and J are TRBV7-9 and TRBJ1-5; 11 nucleotides match TRBD1. Trimming cost V 5 bases and J 7 bases; bases outside gene matches: 7. This CDR3 region has 15 residues. Looked up from germline, CDR1 is SEHNR and CDR2 is FQNEAQ (reference sequence).

This chain joins TRBV6-1 and TRBJ2-1; 7 bases match TRBD2. CDR3 length: 14 amino acids. The germline V gene has CDR1 MNHNS and CDR2 SASEGT. V lost 7 bases, J lost 9 bases, and 12 bases stayed unmatched. The CDR3 reads CASTGLRQIGEQFF. In nucleotides, the CDR3 is TGTGCCAGCACGGGACTAAGGCAGATCGGTGAGCAGTTCTTC.

This chain connects TRBV4-2 to TRBJ1-4; D possibly corresponds to TRBD1 (5 bases). There are 16 residues in the CDR3. In germline, CDR1 is LGHNA, CDR2 YNFKEQ. The V gene lost 4 bases and the J gene lost 3 bases, with 15 bases spanning the gap. In nucleotides, the CDR3 is TGTGCCAGCAGCCCGGACTTAGGGGACCCTAATGAAAAACTGTTTTTT. It codes for CASSPDLGDPNEKLFF.

The count of this clone is one. This chain connects TRBV30 to TRBJ2-1; no definite D call. This CDR3 contains 14 residues. Germline values: CDR1 GTSNPN, CDR2 SVGIG (reference sequence). V shed 1 base and J shed 6 bases, with 13 bases lying between them. The CDR3 loop reads CAWSDTRIGNEQFF. CDR3 bases: TGTGCCTGGAGTGATACTCGTATAGGCAATGAGCAGTTCTTC.

The chain is built from TRBV27 and TRBJ1-5, with 10 bases identical to TRBD1. The CDR3 is made up of 14 amino acids. Trimming took 6 bases from V and 4 from J; bases not matched to a gene: 3. Germline CDR1 and CDR2: MNHEY and SMNVEV (reference sequence). CDR3: CASRRQGANQPQHF. In nucleotides, the CDR3 is TGTGCCAGCAGACGACAGGGGGCGAATCAGCCCCAGCATTTT.

V usage is TRBV5-6 and J usage is TRBJ1-6; no firm D call. V lost 1 base, J lost 10 bases, and 9 bases lay in between. This CDR3 comprises 13 residues. CDR1 is SGHDT, CDR2 YYEEEE, per germline. This CDR3 reads CASSLSVYSPLHF. CDR3 nucleotide sequence: TGTGCCAGCAGCTTGTCGGTGTACTCACCCCTCCACTTT.

The rearrangement uses TRBV19 and TRBJ1-3; no firm D call. Deletions cut 3 bases from V and 0 bases from J, with 12 bases between. The CDR3 contains 16 residues. Germline CDR1 and CDR2: LNHDA and SQIVND (reference sequence). The CDR3 DNA sequence: TGTGCCAGTAGTATCGCCCGGCCCGACTCTGGAAACACCATATATTTT. Amino acids: CASSIARPDSGNTIYF.

The CDR3 loop is CASSSQGAGYSNTQYF. The CDR3 DNA reads as TGTGCCAGCAGCTCCCAGGGTGCGGGCTATTCAAATACGCAGTATTTT. This chain uses TRBV7-3 with TRBJ2-3; D is possibly TRBD1 or TRBD2 (5 bases each). The CDR3 consists of 16 residues. Germline values: CDR1 SGHTA, CDR2 FQGTGA. The germline V and J ends were trimmed by 4 bases and 7 bases, with 21 bases remaining between them.

This clone was seen once. The J gene is TRBJ1-2, the V gene TRBV11-2, with a possible D match to TRBD1 (6 bases). The CDR3 extends over 15 amino acids. Germline V CDR1 and CDR2: SGHAT, FQNNGV. Trimming shortened V by 3 bases and J by 9 bases, and 20 bases separated the two germline ends. The CDR3 bases are TGTGCCAGCAGCTTGGGACACTCCTTAGGGCCGAGCTACACCTTC. It codes for CASSLGHSLGPSYTF.

The count of this clone is one. Written as DNA, the CDR3 is TGCGCCAGCAGATACGACAGGGTCAATGAGCAGTTCTTC. Protein: CASRYDRVNEQFF. V gene TRBV10-2 combines with J gene TRBJ2-1, with 7 nucleotides matching TRBD1. The CDR3 totals 13 residues. Per germline, CDR1 WSHSY and CDR2 SAAADI. Trimming at V came to 6 bases and at J to 6 bases, leaving 5 bases not matched to a gene.

This clone appeared once. The rearrangement joins TRBV28 to TRBJ1-1; the D gene is possibly TRBD1 (5 bases). This CDR3 has 20 amino acids. The germline V gene has CDR1 MDHEN and CDR2 SYDVKM. The V end lost 2 bases, the J end lost 0 bases, and 25 bases lay between the germline ends. The CDR3 here is CASSLKLGTQGRGLNTEAFF. For the CDR3, the DNA is TGTGCCAGCAGTTTAAAGTTAGGGACGCAGGGTAGGGGCCTGAACACTGAAGCTTTCTTT.

The chain recombines TRBV7-3 with TRBJ2-3; D is ambiguous. This CDR3 is 14 amino acids long. Deletions cut 4 bases from V and 5 bases from J, with 13 bases between. Germline lookup yields CDR1 SGHTA and CDR2 FQGTGA. As DNA, the CDR3 is TGTGCCAGCAGCTCAGACTCCCCCGGAGATACGCAGTATTTT. This translates into CASSSDSPGDTQYF.

The chain employs TRBV6-6 and TRBJ1-1, with D possibly matching TRBD1 (5 bases). Trimming removed 0 bases from V and 10 bases from J, with 15 bases in between. CDR1 and CDR2 (germline): MNHNY, SVGAGI (reference sequence). The length of the CDR3 is 14 residues. CDR3 sequence (DNA): TGTGCCAGCAGTTACTCGGGCAGGGAAAGTGGAGCTTTCTTT. Translation gives CASSYSGRESGAFF.

J is TRBJ2-7 and V is TRBV19, with 8 bases aligning to TRBD1. With V trimmed by 7 bases and J by 3 bases, 8 bases remained unmatched. Per germline, CDR1 LNHDA and CDR2 SQIVND (reference sequence). There are 14 residues in the CDR3. The CDR3 here is CASTPGQDLYEQYF. The CDR3 DNA reads TGTGCCAGTACCCCGGGACAGGACCTCTACGAGCAGTACTTC.

The chain is built from TRBV5-6 and TRBJ1-2, with 9 bases fitting TRBD1. This CDR3 has 14 amino acids. Germline CDR1 is SGHDT and CDR2 is YYEEEE. Germline trimming cut 0 bases from V and 6 bases from J; bases unmatched to any gene: 3. This chain's CDR3 is CASSLGTGVNGYTF. The CDR3, as DNA: TGTGCCAGCAGCTTGGGGACAGGGGTAAATGGCTACACCTTC.

This chain links TRBV5-4 with TRBJ2-6; 8 bases map to TRBD2. The CDR3 loop spans 17 amino acids. The J segment lost 0 bases and the V segment lost 10 bases, leaving 12 bases of the junction unmatched. Looked up from germline, CDR1 is SGHNT and CDR2 is YYREEE (reference sequence). The CDR3 is CAGSGGLPHSGANVLTF. The CDR3 DNA is TGTGCCGGCTCGGGAGGGCTCCCCCACTCTGGGGCCAACGTCCTGACTTTC.

This chain links TRBV14 with TRBJ1-5; TRBD1 matches 11 bases. CDR3 length: 19 residues. The germline CDR1 and CDR2 sequences are SGHDN and FVKESK. With 4 bases clipped from V and 5 bases from J, the junction kept 16 bases outside the gene matches. The CDR3 coding sequence is TGTGCCAGCAGCCCCGAGCTGAGGACAGGGGGCCCGACCTATCAGCCCCAGCATTTT. Protein product: CASSPELRTGGPTYQPQHF.

The rearrangement uses TRBV6-4 and TRBJ2-2; 10 bases fit TRBD1. The germline gives CDR1 MRHNA, CDR2 SNTAGT. V was pared by 5 bases and J by 5 bases, with 5 bases of the junction left unmatched. This CDR3 is built from 15 residues. The CDR3 loop reads CASSPGTGDTGELFF. As DNA, the CDR3 is TGTGCCAGCAGTCCCGGGACAGGGGATACCGGGGAGCTGTTTTTT.

V and J are TRBV6-5 and TRBJ1-2, with TRBD1 identical over 9 bases. The germline CDR1 and CDR2 sequences are MNHEY and SVGAGI. V shed 5 bases and J 2 bases; nucleotides not matched to a gene: 3. CDR3 length equals 14 residues. CDR3 protein: CASSRTGVNYGYTF. CDR3 coding DNA: TGTGCCAGCAGTCGGACAGGGGTAAACTATGGCTACACCTTC.